This T cell receptor (beta chain) is drawn from a study of cytomegalovirus exposure and HLA in healthy donors. The CDR3 consists of 12 residues. The V and J ends lost 3 bases and 4 bases respectively, with 7 bases between them. Germline V CDR1 and CDR2: MNHNS, SASEGT. PCR amplification relied on 60 Vbeta primers (plus 13 Jbeta primers). The authors' processing: As a later analysis found, there were 80 million to 90 million unique TCR beta chains, of which roughly 11 million were shared. Profiled with immunoSEQ multiplex PCR; TCRdb holds only in-frame clones, not every one. V and J calls and clone size are as listed in that table; D and trimming were resolved from the DNA. The sample consists of about 130,000 clones, around four fifths of them appearing once. Remarks on this clone: Its antigen is unknown.

Healthy bone marrow donors supplied every sample. Broader study findings: A later analysis appeared to link common viral pathogens to several of the most significant clusters.

Sample: PBMCs. The source of this sequence is a boy younger than 18 in good health and CMV-seronegative. The V call is TRBV6-1, the J call TRBJ2-7; D is undetermined. Written as DNA, the CDR3 is TGTGCCAGCAGTGACTCCCTTTACGAGCAGTACTTC. Amino acids: CASSDSLYEQYF.